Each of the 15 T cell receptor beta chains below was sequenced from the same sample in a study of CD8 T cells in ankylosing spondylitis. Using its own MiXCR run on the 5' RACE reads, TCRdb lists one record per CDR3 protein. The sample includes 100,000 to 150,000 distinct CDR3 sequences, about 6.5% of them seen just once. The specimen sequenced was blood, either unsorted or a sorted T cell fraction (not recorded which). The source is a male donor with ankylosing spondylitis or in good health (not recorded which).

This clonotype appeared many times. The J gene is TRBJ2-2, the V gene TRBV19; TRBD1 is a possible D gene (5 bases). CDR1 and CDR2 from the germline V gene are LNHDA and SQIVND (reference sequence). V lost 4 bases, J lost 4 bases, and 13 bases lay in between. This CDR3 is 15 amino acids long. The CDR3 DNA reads TGTGCCAGTAGTACCCAGGGTATTGGCACCGGGGAGCTGTTTTTT. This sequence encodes CASSTQGIGTGELFF.

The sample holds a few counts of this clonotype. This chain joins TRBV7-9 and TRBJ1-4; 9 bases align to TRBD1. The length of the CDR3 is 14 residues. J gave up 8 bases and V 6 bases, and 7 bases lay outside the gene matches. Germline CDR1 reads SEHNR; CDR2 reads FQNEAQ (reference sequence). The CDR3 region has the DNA TGTGCCAGCAGACGGACAGGGGCGGAGGAAAAACTGTTTTTT. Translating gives CASRRTGAEEKLFF.

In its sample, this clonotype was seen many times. This CDR3 is CASRPYGTGNTIYF. Written as DNA, the CDR3 is TGTGCCAGCAGACCCTATGGGACTGGAAACACCATATATTTT. The V gene is TRBV12-3 or TRBV12-4, the J gene TRBJ1-3, with unresolved D. This CDR3 contains 14 residues. V shed 6 bases and J shed 2 bases, with 11 bases lying between them.

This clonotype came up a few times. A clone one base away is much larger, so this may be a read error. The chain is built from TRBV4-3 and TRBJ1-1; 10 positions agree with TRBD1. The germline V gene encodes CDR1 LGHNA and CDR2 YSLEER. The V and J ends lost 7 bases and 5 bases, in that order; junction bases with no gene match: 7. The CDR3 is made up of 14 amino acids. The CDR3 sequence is CASKFGTGETEAFF. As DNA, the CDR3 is TGCGCCAGCAAATTTGGGACAGGGGAGACTGAAGCTTTCTTT.

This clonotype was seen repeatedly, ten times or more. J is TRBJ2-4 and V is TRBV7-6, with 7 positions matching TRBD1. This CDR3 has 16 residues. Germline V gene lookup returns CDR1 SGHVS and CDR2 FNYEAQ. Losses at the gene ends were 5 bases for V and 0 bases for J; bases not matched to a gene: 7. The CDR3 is CASSRPDRAAKNIQYF. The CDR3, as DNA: TGTGCCAGCAGCCGACCTGACAGGGCAGCCAAAAACATTCAGTACTTC.

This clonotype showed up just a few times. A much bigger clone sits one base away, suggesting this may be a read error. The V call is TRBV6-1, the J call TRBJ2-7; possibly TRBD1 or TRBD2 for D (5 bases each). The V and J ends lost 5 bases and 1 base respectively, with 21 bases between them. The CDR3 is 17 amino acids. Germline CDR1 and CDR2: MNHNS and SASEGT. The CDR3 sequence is CASSPCLGTEVSYEQYF. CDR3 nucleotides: TGTGCCAGCAGTCCTTGCCTCGGGACGGAGGTTTCCTACGAGCAGTACTTC.

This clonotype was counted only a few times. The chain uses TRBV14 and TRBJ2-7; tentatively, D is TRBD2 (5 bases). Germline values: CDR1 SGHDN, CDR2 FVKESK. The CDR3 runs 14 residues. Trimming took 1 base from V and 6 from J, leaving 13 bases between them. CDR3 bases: TGTGCCAGCAGCCAAGGTTTTCAGGCGGGCGAGCAGTACTTC. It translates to CASSQGFQAGEQYF.

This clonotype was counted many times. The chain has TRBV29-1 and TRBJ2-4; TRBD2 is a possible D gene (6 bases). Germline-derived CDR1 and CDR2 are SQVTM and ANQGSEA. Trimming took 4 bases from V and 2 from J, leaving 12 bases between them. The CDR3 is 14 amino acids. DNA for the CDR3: TGCAGCGTTGCGGGGGTTCTATCCAAAAACATTCAGTACTTC. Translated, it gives CSVAGVLSKNIQYF.

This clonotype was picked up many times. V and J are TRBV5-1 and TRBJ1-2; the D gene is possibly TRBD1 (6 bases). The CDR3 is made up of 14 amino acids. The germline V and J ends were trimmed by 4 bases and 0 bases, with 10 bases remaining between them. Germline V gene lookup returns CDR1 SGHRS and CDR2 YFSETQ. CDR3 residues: CASSVQGANYGYTF. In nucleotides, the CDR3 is TGCGCCAGCAGCGTACAGGGCGCTAACTATGGCTACACCTTC.

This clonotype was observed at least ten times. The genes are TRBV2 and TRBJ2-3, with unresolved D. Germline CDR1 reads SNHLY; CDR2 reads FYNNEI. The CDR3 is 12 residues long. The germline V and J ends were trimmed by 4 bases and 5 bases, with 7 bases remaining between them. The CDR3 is CASSGSGDTQYF. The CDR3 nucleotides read TGTGCCAGCAGTGGTTCAGGAGATACGCAGTATTTT.

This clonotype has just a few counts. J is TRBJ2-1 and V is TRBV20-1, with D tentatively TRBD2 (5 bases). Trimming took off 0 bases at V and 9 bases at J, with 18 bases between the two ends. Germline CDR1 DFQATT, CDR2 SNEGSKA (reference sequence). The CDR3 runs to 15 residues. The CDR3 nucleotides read TGCAGTGCTAGAGATCTACTAGTCGGCTCTTTTGAGCAGTTCTTC. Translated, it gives CSARDLLVGSFEQFF.

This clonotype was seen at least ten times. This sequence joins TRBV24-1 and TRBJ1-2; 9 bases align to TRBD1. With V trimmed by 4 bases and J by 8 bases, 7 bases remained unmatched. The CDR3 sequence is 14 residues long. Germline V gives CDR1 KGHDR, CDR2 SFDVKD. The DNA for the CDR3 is TGTGCCACCAGTGACACCGGGACAGGGACCGGCTACACCTTC. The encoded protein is CATSDTGTGTGYTF.

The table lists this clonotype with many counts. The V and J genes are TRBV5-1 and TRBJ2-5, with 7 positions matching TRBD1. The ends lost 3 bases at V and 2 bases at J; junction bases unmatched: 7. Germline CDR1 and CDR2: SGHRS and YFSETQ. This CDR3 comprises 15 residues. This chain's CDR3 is CASSSTGQEQETQYF. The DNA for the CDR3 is TGCGCCAGCAGCTCTACCGGACAGGAGCAAGAGACCCAGTACTTC.

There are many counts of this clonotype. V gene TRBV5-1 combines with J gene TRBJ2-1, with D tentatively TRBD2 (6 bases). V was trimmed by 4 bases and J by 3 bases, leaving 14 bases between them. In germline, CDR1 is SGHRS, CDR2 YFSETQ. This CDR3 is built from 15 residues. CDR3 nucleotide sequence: TGCGCCAGCAGCCTGGACTATGGAAGCTACAATGAGCAGTTCTTC. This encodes CASSLDYGSYNEQFF.

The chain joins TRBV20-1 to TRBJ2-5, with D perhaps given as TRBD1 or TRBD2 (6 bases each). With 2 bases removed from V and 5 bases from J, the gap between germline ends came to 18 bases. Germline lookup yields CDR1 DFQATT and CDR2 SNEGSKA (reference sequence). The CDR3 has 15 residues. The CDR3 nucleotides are TGCAGTGCTAGATCCGGGGGCGCTTTTTGGGAGACCCAGTACTTC. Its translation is CSARSGGAFWETQYF.